The present T cell receptor beta chain was sequenced within a study of T cell changes during pregnancy in multiple sclerosis. Libraries were prepared by immunoSEQ multiplex PCR; TCRdb keeps only in-frame clonotypes and omits some of them. The data hold tens of thousands of clones, with roughly 92% observed a single time. This clone has more than one count but fewer than ten. The V end was cut by 6 bases, the J end by 2 bases, with 16 bases between. This CDR3 is 15 amino acids long. CDR1 SNHLY and CDR2 FYNNEI come from the germline V gene. This chain links TRBV2 with TRBJ1-1; tentative D call: TRBD1 (6 bases). This clonotype was sampled from a female donor in good health, enrolled as a control in a pregnancy study. This specimen was peripheral blood, taken in the second trimester of pregnancy. CDR3 sequence: CASSLGGLGNTEAFF. The CDR3 DNA reads as TGTGCCAGCAGCTTGGGGGGGCTTGGAAACACTGAAGCTTTCTTT. Full variable domain (outside the CDR3, taken from reference TRBV2 and TRBJ1-1): EPEVTQTPSHQVTQMGQEVILRCVPISNHLYFYWYRQILGQKVEFLVSFYNNEISEKSEIFDDQFSVERPDGSNFTLKIRSTKLEDSAMYFCASSLGGLGNTEAFFGQGTRLTVV.